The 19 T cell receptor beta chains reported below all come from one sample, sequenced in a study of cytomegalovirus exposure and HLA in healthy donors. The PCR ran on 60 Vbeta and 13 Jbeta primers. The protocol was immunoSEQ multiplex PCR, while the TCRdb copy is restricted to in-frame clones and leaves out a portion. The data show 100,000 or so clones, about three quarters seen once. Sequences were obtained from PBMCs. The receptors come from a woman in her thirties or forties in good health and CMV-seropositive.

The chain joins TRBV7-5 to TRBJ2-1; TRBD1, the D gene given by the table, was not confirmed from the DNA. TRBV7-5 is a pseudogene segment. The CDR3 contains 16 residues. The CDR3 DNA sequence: TGTGCCAGAAGAGCCCAGAGGACAGGGGGCTGGTATGAGCAGTTCTTC. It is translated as CARRAQRTGGWYEQFF.

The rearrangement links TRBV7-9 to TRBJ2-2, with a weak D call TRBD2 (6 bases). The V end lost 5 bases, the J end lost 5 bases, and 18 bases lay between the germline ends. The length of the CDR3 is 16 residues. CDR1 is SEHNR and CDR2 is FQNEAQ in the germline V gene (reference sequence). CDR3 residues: CASSPLGLKVTGELFF. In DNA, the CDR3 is TGTGCCAGCAGCCCCTTGGGACTGAAAGTTACCGGGGAGCTGTTTTTT.

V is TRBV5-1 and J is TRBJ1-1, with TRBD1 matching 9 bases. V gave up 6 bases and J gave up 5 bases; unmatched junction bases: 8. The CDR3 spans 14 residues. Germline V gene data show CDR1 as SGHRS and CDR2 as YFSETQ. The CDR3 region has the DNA TGCGCCAGCACCTCACAGGGGGCGGGAACTGAAGCTTTCTTT. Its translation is CASTSQGAGTEAFF.

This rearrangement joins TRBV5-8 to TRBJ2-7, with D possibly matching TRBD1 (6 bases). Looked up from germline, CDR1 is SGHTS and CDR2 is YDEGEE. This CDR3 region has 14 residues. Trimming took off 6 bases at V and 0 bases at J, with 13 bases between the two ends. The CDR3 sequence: CASTDSTGSYEQYF. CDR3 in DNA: TGTGCCAGCACCGACTCGACAGGCTCCTACGAGCAGTACTTC. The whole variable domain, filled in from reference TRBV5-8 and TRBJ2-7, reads EAGVTQSPTHLIKTRGQQATLRCSPISGHTSVYWYQQALGLGLQFLLWYDEGEERNRGNFPPRFSGRQFPNYSSELNVNALELEDSALYLCASTDSTGSYEQYFGPGTRLTVT.

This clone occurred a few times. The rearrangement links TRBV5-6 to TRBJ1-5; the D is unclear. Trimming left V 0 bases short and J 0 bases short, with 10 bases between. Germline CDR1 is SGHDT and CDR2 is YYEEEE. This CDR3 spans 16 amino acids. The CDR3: CASSLGGPFSNQPQHF. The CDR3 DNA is TGTGCCAGCAGCTTGGGCGGTCCTTTTAGCAATCAGCCCCAGCATTTT. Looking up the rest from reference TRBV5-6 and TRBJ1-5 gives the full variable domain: DAGVTQSPTHLIKTRGQQVTLRCSPKSGHDTVSWYQQALGQGPQFIFQYYEEEERQRGNFPDRFSGHQFPNYSSELNVNALLLGDSALYLCASSLGGPFSNQPQHFGDGTRLSIL.

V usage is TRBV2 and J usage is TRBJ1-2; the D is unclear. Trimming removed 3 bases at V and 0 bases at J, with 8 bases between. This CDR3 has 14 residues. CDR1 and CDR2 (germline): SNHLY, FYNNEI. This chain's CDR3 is CASSEFLSNYGYTF. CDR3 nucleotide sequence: TGTGCCAGCAGTGAGTTCCTATCTAACTATGGCTACACCTTC.

The chain's CDR3 is CASSSFIAGIRTDTQYF. The CDR3 coding sequence is TGTGCCAGCAGCTCCTTCATAGCGGGGATACGCACAGATACGCAGTATTTT. The chain combines TRBV7-2 with TRBJ2-3; 8 positions agree with TRBD2. V gave up 4 bases and J gave up 1 base; unmatched junction bases: 10. Germline V CDR1 and CDR2: SGHTA, FQGNSA. This CDR3 has 17 residues.

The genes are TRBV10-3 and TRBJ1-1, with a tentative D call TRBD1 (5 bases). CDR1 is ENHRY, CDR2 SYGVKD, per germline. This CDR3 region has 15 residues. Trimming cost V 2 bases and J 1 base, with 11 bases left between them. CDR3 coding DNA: TGTGCCATCAGTGAGACGGCAGGGAAGAACACTGAAGCTTTCTTT. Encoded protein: CAISETAGKNTEAFF.

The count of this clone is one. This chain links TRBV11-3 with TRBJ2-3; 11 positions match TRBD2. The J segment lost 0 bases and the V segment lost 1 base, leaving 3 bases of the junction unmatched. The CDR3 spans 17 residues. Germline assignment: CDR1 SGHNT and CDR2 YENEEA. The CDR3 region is CASSLALAGGSTDTQYF. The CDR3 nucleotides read TGTGCCAGCAGCTTAGCTCTAGCGGGAGGAAGCACAGATACGCAGTATTTT.

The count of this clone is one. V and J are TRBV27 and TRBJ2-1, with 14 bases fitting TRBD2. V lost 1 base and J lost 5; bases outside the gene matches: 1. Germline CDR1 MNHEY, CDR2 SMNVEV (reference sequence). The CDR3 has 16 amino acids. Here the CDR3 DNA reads TGTGCCAGCAGTTTATTGGGACTAGCGGGAGACAATGAGCAGTTCTTC. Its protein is CASSLLGLAGDNEQFF.

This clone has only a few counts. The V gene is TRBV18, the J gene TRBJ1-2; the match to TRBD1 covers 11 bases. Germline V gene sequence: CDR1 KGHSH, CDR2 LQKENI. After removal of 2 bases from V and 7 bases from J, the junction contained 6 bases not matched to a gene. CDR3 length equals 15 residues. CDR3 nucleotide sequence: TGTGCCAGCTCACCAAGGACAGGGGGCGCAAGTGGCTACACCTTC. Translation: CASSPRTGGASGYTF.

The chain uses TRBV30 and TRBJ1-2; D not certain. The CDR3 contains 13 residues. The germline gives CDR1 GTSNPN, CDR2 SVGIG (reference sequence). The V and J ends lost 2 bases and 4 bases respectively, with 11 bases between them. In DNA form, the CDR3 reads TGTGCCTGGAGTAGAAAGCAACCCTATGGCTACACCTTC. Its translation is CAWSRKQPYGYTF.

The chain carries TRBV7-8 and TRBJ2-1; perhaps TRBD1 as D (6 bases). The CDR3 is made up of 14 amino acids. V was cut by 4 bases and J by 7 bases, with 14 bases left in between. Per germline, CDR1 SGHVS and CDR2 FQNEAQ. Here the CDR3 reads CASSWQGIRNEQFF. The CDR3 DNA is TGTGCCAGCAGCTGGCAGGGGATTCGGAATGAGCAGTTCTTC.

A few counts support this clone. In DNA, the CDR3 is TGTGCCAGCAGTAAACAGGGGGACACCATATATTTT. This translates into CASSKQGDTIYF. The chain is built from TRBV6-6 and TRBJ1-3, with TRBD1 matching 8 bases. The CDR3 covers 12 residues. The ends lost 5 bases at V and 8 bases at J; junction bases unmatched: 2. Looked up from germline, CDR1 is MNHNY and CDR2 is SVGAGI (reference sequence).

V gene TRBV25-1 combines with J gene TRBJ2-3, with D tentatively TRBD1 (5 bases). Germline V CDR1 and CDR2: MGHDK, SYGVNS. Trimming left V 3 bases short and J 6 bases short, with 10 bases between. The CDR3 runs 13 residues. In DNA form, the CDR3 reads TGTGCCAGCAGTGAGGGGCCATATGATACGCAGTATTTT. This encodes CASSEGPYDTQYF.

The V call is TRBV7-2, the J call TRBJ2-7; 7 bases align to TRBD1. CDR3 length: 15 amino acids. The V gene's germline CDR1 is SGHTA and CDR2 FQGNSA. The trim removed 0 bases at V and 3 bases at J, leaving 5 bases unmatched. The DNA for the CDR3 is TGTGCCAGCAGCTTAGCAGGGGGCTCCGGCTACGAGCAGTACTTC. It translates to CASSLAGGSGYEQYF.

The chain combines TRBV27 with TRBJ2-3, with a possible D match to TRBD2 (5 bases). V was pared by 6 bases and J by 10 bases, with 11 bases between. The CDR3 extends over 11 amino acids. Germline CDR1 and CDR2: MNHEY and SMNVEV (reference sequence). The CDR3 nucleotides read TGTGCCAGCAGCGGGGAGACCTCGCAGTATTTT. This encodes CASSGETSQYF.

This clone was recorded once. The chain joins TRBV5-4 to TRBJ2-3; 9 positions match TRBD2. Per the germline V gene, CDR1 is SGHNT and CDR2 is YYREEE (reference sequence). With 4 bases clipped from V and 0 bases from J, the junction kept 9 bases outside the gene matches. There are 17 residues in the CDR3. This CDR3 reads CASSRTHSGSSTDTQYF. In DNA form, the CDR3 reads TGTGCCAGCAGCCGAACTCATAGCGGGAGTAGCACAGATACGCAGTATTTT.

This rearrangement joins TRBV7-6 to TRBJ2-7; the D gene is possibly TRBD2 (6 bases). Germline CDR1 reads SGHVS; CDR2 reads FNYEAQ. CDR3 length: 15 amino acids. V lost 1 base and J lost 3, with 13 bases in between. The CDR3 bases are TGTGCCAGCAGCTTAGAGGGACGGGACTTCTACGAGCAGTACTTC. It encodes CASSLEGRDFYEQYF.